What follows are 2 T cell receptor beta chains derived from one specimen sequenced in a study of shared clonotypes between healthy human individuals. Profiled with immunoSEQ multiplex PCR; TCRdb holds only in-frame clones, not every one. The sample lists approximately 2.3 million clones; 90% to 95% were seen once. The sample consisted of naive CD4+ T cells from PBMCs. The subset denotes: CD45RA+ positively selected. These receptors all stem from a man younger than 35 in good health. Some clones in this sample may be carry-over from other donors' samples.

CDR3 in amino acids: CASSWDRVGTGELFF. The DNA of the CDR3 is TGCGCCAGCAGCTGGGACAGGGTCGGAACCGGGGAGCTGTTTTTT. V gene TRBV5-1 combines with J gene TRBJ2-2; 9 nucleotides agree with TRBD1. CDR1 and CDR2 from the germline V gene are SGHRS and YFSETQ. The CDR3 has 15 amino acids. V lost 3 bases and J lost 5; bases outside the gene matches: 5.

This rearrangement joins TRBV27 to TRBJ2-7, with D possibly matching TRBD2 (5 bases). Germline CDR1 MNHEY, CDR2 SMNVEV (reference sequence). This CDR3 has 15 residues. V lost 6 bases and J lost 3, with 18 bases in between. CDR3 amino acids: CASRPLSLADYEQYF. For the CDR3, the DNA is TGTGCCAGCAGACCCCTTAGCCTAGCAGACTACGAGCAGTACTTC.